This entry lists 6 T cell receptor beta chains sequenced from one sample in a study of low-dose radiotherapy and immunotherapy resistance in tumors (dated by TCRdb to between 2021 and 2023). In the paper's terms, the time point label means: after trial treatment. The sample's treatment or condition label is to be understood as: LDRT plus nivolumab, ipilimumab, low-dose cyclophosphamide and aspirin (RACIN trial). Data came from an Illumina HiSeq 2500. Superscript III and a set of TRAV- and TRBV-specific primers were used to synthesize first-strand cDNA, so that both TCRalpha and TCRbeta chains were covered. TCRs were amplified for about 20 PCR cycles with Phusion, using a constant-region primer paired with the adapter attached to the V primers. TCRdb handled the public reads itself, with Q25 trimming in fastp and clone calling in MiXCR, and kept productive beta chains. Identical CDR3 proteins give one entry, which carries the most common genes and DNA. For this sample there are 40,000 or so distinct CDR3 sequences; around a quarter appear just once. The ten largest clones capture around 10% of the sample.

Material: PBMCs, obtained after low-dose radiotherapy plus immunotherapy. The receptors here all came from a male donor with prostate cancer.

This clonotype was counted at least ten times. The chain links TRBV29-1 to TRBJ2-7; no definite D call. V was clipped by 2 bases and J by 4 bases, with 12 bases between them. The CDR3 runs 13 residues. Per germline, CDR1 SQVTM and CDR2 ANQGSEA. This chain's CDR3 is CSVEFDKPYEQYF. The DNA for the CDR3 is TGCAGCGTTGAATTTGACAAGCCTTACGAGCAGTACTTC.

There are many counts of this clonotype. The chain couples TRBV20-1 to TRBJ2-5, with TRBD2 identical over 11 bases. CDR3 size: 17 residues. The V segment lost 5 bases and the J segment 5 bases; nucleotides outside the gene matches: 16. CDR1 is DFQATT, CDR2 SNEGSKA, per germline (reference sequence). The CDR3 is CSAEGFFRLAGWETQYF. DNA for the CDR3: TGCAGTGCTGAGGGTTTCTTCCGACTAGCGGGATGGGAGACCCAGTACTTC.

In its sample, this clonotype was seen many times. The chain links TRBV19 to TRBJ1-1; 7 bases fit TRBD1. The CDR3 covers 14 residues. After removal of 5 bases from V and 3 bases from J, the junction contained 6 bases not matched to a gene. CDR1 and CDR2 from the germline V gene are LNHDA and SQIVND (reference sequence). The CDR3 region is CASSPGQIYTEAFF. In DNA form, the CDR3 reads TGTGCCAGTAGTCCGGGACAGATCTACACTGAAGCTTTCTTT.

A note on this clonotype: This likely came from a read error, as a far larger clone is one base away. The V call is TRBV19, the J call TRBJ2-1; possible D gene TRBD2, 5 bases. CDR3 size: 15 residues. Per the germline V gene, CDR1 is LNHDA and CDR2 is SQIVND (reference sequence). V dropped 0 bases and J dropped 10 bases, with 16 bases sitting between them. Here the CDR3 reads CASSIDASRPYEQFF. In DNA form, the CDR3 reads TGTGCCAGTAGTATAGACGCTAGCCGTCCCTACGAGCAGTTCTTC. The full variable domain, rest sourced from reference TRBV19 and TRBJ2-1, is DGGITQSPKYLFRKEGQNVTLSCEQNLNHDAMYWYRQDPGQGLRLIYYSQIVNDFQKGDIAEGYSVSREKKESFPLTVTSAQKNPTAFYLCASSIDASRPYEQFFGPGTRLTVL.

In the case of this clonotype: This likely traces to a read error, being one base from a far larger clone. The chain joins TRBV2 to TRBJ2-1, with TRBD1 matching over 8 bases. The CDR3 totals 14 residues. The junction had 13 bases not matched to a gene; V was cut back by 8 bases and J by 10 bases. From germline, CDR1 is SNHLY and CDR2 FYNNEI. DNA of the CDR3: TGTGCCAGCTTCCGGACAGGGCGCTCCTACGAGCAGTTCTTC. Encoded protein: CASFRTGRSYEQFF.

A note on this clonotype: A single base is all that separates this from a far larger clone, so a read error is likely. The J gene is TRBJ2-7, the V gene TRBV11-2, with D maybe TRBD2 (7 bases). Germline assignment: CDR1 SGHAT and CDR2 FQNNGV. V lost 4 bases and J lost 4, with 23 bases in between. This CDR3 is built from 17 residues. This CDR3 reads CASSSFTRGGAQYEQYF. The CDR3 DNA reads TGTGCCAGCAGCTCTTTCACTAGAGGGGGGGCCCAATACGAGCAGTACTTC.